A single sample gave rise to the 20 T cell receptor beta chains below, sequenced in a study of cytomegalovirus exposure and HLA in healthy donors. Vbeta (60) and Jbeta (13) primers were used in the PCR. TCRdb's table, derived via immunoSEQ multiplex PCR, lists solely in-frame clones and lacks some. The sample carries about 150,000 clones, roughly 81% recorded once. The specimen was PBMCs. The receptors originated from a woman between 18 and 29 years old in good health and CMV-seronegative.

This rearrangement joins TRBV6-1 to TRBJ2-1, with TRBD2 matching 9 bases. This CDR3 contains 12 residues. The J segment lost 10 bases and the V segment lost 10 bases, leaving 8 bases of the junction unmatched. The V gene's germline CDR1 is MNHNS and CDR2 SASEGT. The CDR3 loop is CATRWTSEEQFF. In DNA form, the CDR3 reads TGTGCCACCCGATGGACTAGCGAAGAGCAGTTCTTC.

The chain employs TRBV25-1 and TRBJ1-2; D is ambiguous. The CDR3 sequence is 13 residues long. Germline V gives CDR1 MGHDK, CDR2 SYGVNS. Trimming stripped 6 bases from V and 1 base from J, with 9 bases between. CDR3 bases: TGTGCCAGCAGGGCCAACAGTAACTATGGCTACACCTTC. It yields the protein CASRANSNYGYTF.

The chain carries TRBV9 and TRBJ1-1; D gene unclear. Looked up from germline, CDR1 is SGDLS and CDR2 is YYNGEE. CDR3 length equals 11 residues. The V end lost 3 bases, the J end lost 8 bases, and 8 bases lay between the germline ends. DNA for the CDR3: TGTGCCAGCAGCGCGCCCGGGGAAGCTTTCTTT. Translated: CASSAPGEAFF. The complete variable domain, with remaining parts taken from reference TRBV9 and TRBJ1-1, reads DSGVTQTPKHLITATGQRVTLRCSPRSGDLSVYWYQQSLDQGLQFLIQYYNGEERAKGNILERFSAQQFPDLHSELNLSSLELGDSALYFCASSAPGEAFFGQGTRLTVV.

The rearrangement uses TRBV19 and TRBJ2-1, with 8 bases lining up with TRBD2. CDR3 length: 20 amino acids. Germline lookup yields CDR1 LNHDA and CDR2 SQIVND (reference sequence). V was clipped by 5 bases and J by 0 bases; unmatched bases: 18. CDR3 in amino acids: CASSPTAGGRYPLSYNEQFF. The CDR3, as DNA: TGTGCCAGTAGTCCCACCGCGGGCGGGAGGTACCCCCTCTCCTACAATGAGCAGTTCTTC.

The chain combines TRBV28 with TRBJ2-3, with 12 bases that match TRBD1. Trimming cost V 2 bases and J 6 bases; bases outside gene matches: 6. The CDR3 runs to 16 residues. Germline V gene data show CDR1 as MDHEN and CDR2 as SYDVKM. CDR3 residues: CASSLVPGQGADTQYF. The CDR3 nucleotides are TGTGCCAGCAGTTTAGTCCCGGGACAGGGGGCGGATACGCAGTATTTT.

The chain links TRBV28 to TRBJ2-3; D unclear. The CDR3 has 13 amino acids. V was pared by 5 bases and J by 4 bases, with 10 bases between. Germline V gene data show CDR1 as MDHEN and CDR2 as SYDVKM. The CDR3 protein is CASSTHSPDTQYF. The CDR3 bases are TGTGCCAGCAGTACTCACAGCCCAGATACGCAGTATTTT.

The chain recombines TRBV7-8 with TRBJ2-7; 9 bases match TRBD1. The V and J ends lost 6 bases and 0 bases, in that order; junction bases with no gene match: 9. CDR1 is SGHVS, CDR2 FQNEAQ, per germline. This CDR3 contains 16 residues. The CDR3 DNA is TGTGCCAGCAGAGAGGACAGGGGCCGTTACTCCTACGAGCAGTACTTC. Translation: CASREDRGRYSYEQYF.

The chain recombines TRBV21-1 with TRBJ2-7; the table assigns TRBD1, which was not confirmed against the DNA. TRBV21-1 is a pseudogene segment. The CDR3 is 15 amino acids. DNA for the CDR3: TGTGCCAGCAGCAAAGCAGGGGGCTGGCCCTACGAGCAGTACTTC. It is translated as CASSKAGGWPYEQYF.

This clone was counted once. The V gene is TRBV18, the J gene TRBJ1-3; 8 bases fit TRBD1. Germline assignment: CDR1 KGHSH and CDR2 LQKENI. V lost 3 bases, J lost 6 bases, and 7 bases stayed unmatched. CDR3 length: 15 residues. This chain's CDR3 is CASSPLTGVENTIYF. The CDR3 region has the DNA TGTGCCAGCTCACCCCTGACAGGGGTGGAAAACACCATATATTTT.

This clone occurred once. The chain couples TRBV30 to TRBJ1-5; 9 bases line up with TRBD1. The CDR3 has 17 residues. V shed 0 bases, J shed 2 bases, and the junction held 8 bases outside the gene matches. Germline V gene sequence: CDR1 GTSNPN, CDR2 SVGIG (reference sequence). CDR3 sequence reads: CAWSVGTGGLGNQPQHF. The CDR3, as DNA: TGTGCCTGGAGTGTAGGTACAGGGGGCCTAGGCAATCAGCCCCAGCATTTT.

This chain connects TRBV30 to TRBJ1-2; D unclear. The CDR3 spans 13 residues. Per the germline V gene, CDR1 is GTSNPN and CDR2 is SVGIG (reference sequence). The V end was cut by 0 bases, the J end by 12 bases, with 17 bases between. The chain's CDR3 is CAWSVGRAGENTF. In nucleotides, the CDR3 is TGTGCCTGGAGTGTAGGGCGGGCCGGTGAAAACACCTTC.

The V gene is TRBV10-3, the J gene TRBJ2-5; a weak D match, TRBD2 (6 bases). CDR3 length: 14 residues. Trimming stripped 11 bases from V and 2 bases from J, with 18 bases between. CDR1 is ENHRY, CDR2 SYGVKD, per germline. In DNA, the CDR3 is TGTGCCGTTGGGCGGGGAGAAACACAAGAGACCCAGTACTTC. Protein product: CAVGRGETQETQYF.

The rearrangement links TRBV18 to TRBJ2-3; no definite D call. With 6 bases removed from V and 2 bases from J, the gap between germline ends came to 3 bases. The CDR3 covers 11 residues. Germline CDR1 reads KGHSH; CDR2 reads LQKENI. CDR3 DNA: TGTGCCAGCTCTTACACAGATACGCAGTATTTT. Its protein product is CASSYTDTQYF. The full variable domain, in which reference TRBV18 and TRBJ2-3 provide the parts outside the CDR3, is NAGVMQNPRHLVRRRGQEARLRCSPMKGHSHVYWYRQLPEEGLKFMVYLQKENIIDESGMPKERFSAEFPKEGPSILRIQQVVRGDSAAYFCASSYTDTQYFGPGTRLTVL.

Only a few counts were recorded for this clone. The rearrangement links TRBV5-1 to TRBJ2-3; a possible D gene is TRBD2 (5 bases). Germline V gives CDR1 SGHRS, CDR2 YFSETQ. The CDR3 covers 16 residues. Trimming left V 4 bases short and J 2 bases short, with 17 bases between. CDR3 coding DNA: TGCGCCAGCAGCCTCACCCCTGCGGGCGCCACAGATACGCAGTATTTT. It encodes CASSLTPAGATDTQYF.

CDR3 sequence (DNA): TGTGCCAGCAGCCCACCGACGAGAGAGGGCTATGGCTACACCTTC. Amino acid sequence: CASSPPTREGYGYTF. The chain uses TRBV7-9 and TRBJ1-2, with unresolved D. The germline gives CDR1 SEHNR, CDR2 FQNEAQ (reference sequence). The ends were cut back, 5 bases at V and 4 bases at J, with 17 bases in the middle. The CDR3 runs to 15 residues.

This clone was counted a single time. The rearrangement links TRBV12-5 to TRBJ1-5; weak D call: TRBD1 (5 bases). The length of the CDR3 is 13 residues. Germline CDR1 LGHNT, CDR2 FRNRAP. The V gene lost 6 bases and the J gene lost 5 bases, with 11 bases spanning the gap. In nucleotides, the CDR3 is TGTGCTAGTGGATCAACGGGGGATCAGCCCCAGCATTTT. This encodes CASGSTGDQPQHF.

This clone has a single count. The genes are TRBV4-1 and TRBJ2-7; D unclear. This CDR3 is 15 amino acids long. Germline CDR1 reads MGHRA; CDR2 reads YSYEKL. V was clipped by 1 base and J by 4 bases, with 14 bases between them. CDR3 sequence (DNA): TGCGCCAGCAGCCAAGGGGCGTCTGCTTCTTACGAGCAGTACTTC. Protein product: CASSQGASASYEQYF.

The chain is built from TRBV5-5 and TRBJ2-2; D is uncertain. CDR1 and CDR2 (germline): SGHKS, YYEKEE (reference sequence). Trimming removed 4 bases from V and 4 bases from J, with 11 bases in between. The CDR3 is made up of 14 amino acids. The DNA for the CDR3 is TGTGCCAGCAGCCCAATTTGGAGCACCGGGGAGCTGTTTTTT. Its protein is CASSPIWSTGELFF.

The chain links TRBV10-3 to TRBJ2-2, with TRBD1 as a possible D gene (6 bases). Deletions cut 2 bases from V and 6 bases from J, with 13 bases between. The CDR3 loop spans 15 amino acids. Germline V gene lookup returns CDR1 ENHRY and CDR2 SYGVKD. Written as DNA, the CDR3 is TGTGCCATCAGTGAGCGTAGGGGGTCGGCCGGGGAGCTGTTTTTT. This sequence encodes CAISERRGSAGELFF.

V usage is TRBV19 and J usage is TRBJ1-2; the D gene is possibly TRBD1 (6 bases). The V end was cut by 1 base, the J end by 0 bases, with 6 bases between. The CDR3 consists of 14 residues. The V gene's germline CDR1 is LNHDA and CDR2 SQIVND (reference sequence). Here the CDR3 reads CASSIGTANYGYTF. DNA of the CDR3: TGTGCCAGTAGTATAGGGACAGCTAACTATGGCTACACCTTC.